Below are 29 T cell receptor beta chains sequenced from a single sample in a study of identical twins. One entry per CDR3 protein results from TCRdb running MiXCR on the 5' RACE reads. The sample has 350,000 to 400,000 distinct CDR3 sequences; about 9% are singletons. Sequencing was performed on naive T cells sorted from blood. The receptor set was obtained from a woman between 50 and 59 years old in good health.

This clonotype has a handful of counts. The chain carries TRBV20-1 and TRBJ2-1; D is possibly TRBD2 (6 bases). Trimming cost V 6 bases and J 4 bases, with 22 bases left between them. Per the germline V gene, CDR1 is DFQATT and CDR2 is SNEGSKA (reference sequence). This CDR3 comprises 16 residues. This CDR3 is CSAPSRSQRAYNEQFF. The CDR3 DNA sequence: TGCAGTGCACCCTCTAGATCTCAGCGGGCTTACAATGAGCAGTTCTTC.

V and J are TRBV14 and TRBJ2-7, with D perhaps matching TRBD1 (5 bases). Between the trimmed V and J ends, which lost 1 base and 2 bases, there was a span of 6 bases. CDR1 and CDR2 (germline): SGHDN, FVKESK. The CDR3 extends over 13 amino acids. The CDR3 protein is CASSQADTYEQYV. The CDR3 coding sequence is TGTGCCAGCAGCCAAGCGGACACCTACGAGCAGTACGTC.

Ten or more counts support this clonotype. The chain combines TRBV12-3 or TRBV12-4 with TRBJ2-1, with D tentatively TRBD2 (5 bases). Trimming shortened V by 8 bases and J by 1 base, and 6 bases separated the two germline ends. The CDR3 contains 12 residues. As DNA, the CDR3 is TGTGCCAGCCGGGGTTCCTACAATGAGCAGTTCTTC. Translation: CASRGSYNEQFF.

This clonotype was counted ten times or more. CDR3 DNA: TGTGCCAGCACCCATTCCCTCTTCAATGAGCAGTTCTTC. Its translation is CASTHSLFNEQFF. The chain couples TRBV12-3 or TRBV12-4 to TRBJ2-1; D ambiguous. The CDR3 consists of 13 residues. V was shortened by 7 bases and J by 6 bases, with 13 bases between the two germline ends.

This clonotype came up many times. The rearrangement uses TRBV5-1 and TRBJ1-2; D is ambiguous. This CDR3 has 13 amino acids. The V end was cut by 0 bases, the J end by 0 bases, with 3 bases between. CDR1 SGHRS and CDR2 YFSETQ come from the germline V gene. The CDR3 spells CASSLDANYGYTF. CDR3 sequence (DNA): TGCGCCAGCAGCTTGGATGCTAACTATGGCTACACCTTC.

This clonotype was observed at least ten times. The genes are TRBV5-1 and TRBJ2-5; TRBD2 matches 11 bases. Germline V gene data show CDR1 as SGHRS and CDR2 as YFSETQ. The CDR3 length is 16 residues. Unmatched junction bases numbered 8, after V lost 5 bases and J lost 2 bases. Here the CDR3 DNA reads TGCGCCAGCAGGCCCCCGGGACTAGCGGTTCAAGAGACCCAGTACTTC. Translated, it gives CASRPPGLAVQETQYF.

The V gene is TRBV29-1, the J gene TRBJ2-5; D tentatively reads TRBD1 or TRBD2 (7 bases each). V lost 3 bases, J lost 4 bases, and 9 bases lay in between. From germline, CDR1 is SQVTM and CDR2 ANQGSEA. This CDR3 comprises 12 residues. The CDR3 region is CSVDRGGETQYF. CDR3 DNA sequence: TGCAGCGTTGACAGGGGGGGAGAGACCCAGTACTTC.

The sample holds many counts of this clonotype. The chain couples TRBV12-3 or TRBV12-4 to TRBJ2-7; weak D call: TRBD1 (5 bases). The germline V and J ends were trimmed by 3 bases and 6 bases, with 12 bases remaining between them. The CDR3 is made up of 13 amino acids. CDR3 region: CASSLRLRGEQYF. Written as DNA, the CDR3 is TGTGCCAGCAGTTTGCGTCTAAGGGGCGAGCAGTACTTC.

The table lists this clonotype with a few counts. The CDR3 reads CASSQDPAGYYNEQFF. CDR3 DNA: TGTGCCAGCAGCCAAGATCCAGCGGGCTACTACAATGAGCAGTTCTTC. The rearrangement joins TRBV3-1 to TRBJ2-1, with D maybe TRBD2 (6 bases). Germline V CDR1 and CDR2: LGHDT, YNNKEL (reference sequence). Trimming removed 0 bases at V and 3 bases at J, with 12 bases between. The CDR3 is 16 residues long.

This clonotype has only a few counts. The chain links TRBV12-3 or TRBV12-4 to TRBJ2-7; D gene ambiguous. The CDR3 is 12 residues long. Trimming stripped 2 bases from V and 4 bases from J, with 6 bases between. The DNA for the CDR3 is TGTGCCAGCAGTTTAAACGTATACGAGCAGTACTTC. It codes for CASSLNVYEQYF.

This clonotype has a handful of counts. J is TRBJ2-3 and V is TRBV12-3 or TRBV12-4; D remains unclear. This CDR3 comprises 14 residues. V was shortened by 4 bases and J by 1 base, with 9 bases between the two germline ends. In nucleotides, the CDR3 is TGTGCCAGCAGTTCGATTGACGGCACAGATACGCAGTATTTT. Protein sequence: CASSSIDGTDTQYF.

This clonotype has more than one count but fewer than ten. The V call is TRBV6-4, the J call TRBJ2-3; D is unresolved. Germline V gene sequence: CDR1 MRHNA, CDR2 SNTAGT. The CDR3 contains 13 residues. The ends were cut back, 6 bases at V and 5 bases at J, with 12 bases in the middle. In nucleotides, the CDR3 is TGTGCCAGCAGCAGCACCTGGGTAGATACGCAGTATTTT. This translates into CASSSTWVDTQYF.

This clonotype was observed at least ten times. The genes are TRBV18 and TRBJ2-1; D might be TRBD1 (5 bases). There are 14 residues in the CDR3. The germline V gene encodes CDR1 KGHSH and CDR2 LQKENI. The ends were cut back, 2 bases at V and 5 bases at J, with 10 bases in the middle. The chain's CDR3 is CASSPRQGNNEQFF. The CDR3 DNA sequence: TGTGCCAGCTCACCAAGGCAGGGTAACAATGAGCAGTTCTTC.

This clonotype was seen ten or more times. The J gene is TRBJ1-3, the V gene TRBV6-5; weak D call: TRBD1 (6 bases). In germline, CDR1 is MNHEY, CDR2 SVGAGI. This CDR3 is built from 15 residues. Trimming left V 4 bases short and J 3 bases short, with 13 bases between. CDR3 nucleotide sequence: TGTGCCAGCAGTTTGCGGGGGACAATTGGAAACACCATATATTTT. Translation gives CASSLRGTIGNTIYF.

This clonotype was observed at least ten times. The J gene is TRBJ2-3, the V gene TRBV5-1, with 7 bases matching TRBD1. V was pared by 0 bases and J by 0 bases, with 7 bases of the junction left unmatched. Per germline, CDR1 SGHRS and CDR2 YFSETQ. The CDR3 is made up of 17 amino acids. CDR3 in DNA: TGCGCCAGCAGCTTGGCCTGGACAGGTTCTAGCACAGATACGCAGTATTTT. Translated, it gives CASSLAWTGSSTDTQYF.

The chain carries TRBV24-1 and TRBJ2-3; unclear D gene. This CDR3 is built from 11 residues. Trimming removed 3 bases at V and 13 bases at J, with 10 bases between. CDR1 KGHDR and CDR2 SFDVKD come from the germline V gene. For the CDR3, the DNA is TGTGCCACCAGTGATATGGATGATAAGTATTTT. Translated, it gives CATSDMDDKYF.

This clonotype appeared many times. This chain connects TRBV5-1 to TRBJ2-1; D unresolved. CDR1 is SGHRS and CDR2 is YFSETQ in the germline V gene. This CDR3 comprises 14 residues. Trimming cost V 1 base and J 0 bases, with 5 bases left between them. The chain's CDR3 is CASSLHRSYNEQFF. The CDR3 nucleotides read TGCGCCAGCAGCTTGCACCGCTCCTACAATGAGCAGTTCTTC.

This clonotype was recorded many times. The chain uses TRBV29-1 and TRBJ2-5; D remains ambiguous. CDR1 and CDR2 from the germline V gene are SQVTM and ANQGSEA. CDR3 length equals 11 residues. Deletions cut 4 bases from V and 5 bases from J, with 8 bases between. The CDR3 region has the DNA TGCAGCGTTGCTGCGATGGAGACCCAGTACTTC. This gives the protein CSVAAMETQYF.

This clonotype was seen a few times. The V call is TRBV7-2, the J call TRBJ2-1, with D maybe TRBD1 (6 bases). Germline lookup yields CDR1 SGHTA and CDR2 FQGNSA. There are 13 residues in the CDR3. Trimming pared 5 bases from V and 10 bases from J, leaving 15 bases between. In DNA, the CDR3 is TGTGCCAGCAGCCCACGCCCTGACAGGGAGCAGTTCTTC. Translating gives CASSPRPDREQFF.

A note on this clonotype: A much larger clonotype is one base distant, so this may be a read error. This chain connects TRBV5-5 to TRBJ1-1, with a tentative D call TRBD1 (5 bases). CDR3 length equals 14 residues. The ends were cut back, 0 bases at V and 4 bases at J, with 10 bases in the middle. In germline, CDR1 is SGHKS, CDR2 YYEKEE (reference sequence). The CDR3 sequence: CASSLGQRITEAFF. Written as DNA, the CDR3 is TGTGCCAGCAGCTTGGGACAGCGAATCACTGAAGCTTTCTTT.

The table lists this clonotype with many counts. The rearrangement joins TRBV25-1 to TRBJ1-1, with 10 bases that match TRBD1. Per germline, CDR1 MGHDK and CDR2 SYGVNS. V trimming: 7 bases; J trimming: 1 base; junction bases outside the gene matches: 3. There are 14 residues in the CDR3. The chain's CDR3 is CASTTGGKNTEAFF. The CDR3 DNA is TGTGCCAGCACGACAGGGGGCAAGAACACTGAAGCTTTCTTT. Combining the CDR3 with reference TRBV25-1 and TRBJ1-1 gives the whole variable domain EADIYQTPRYLVIGTGKKITLECSQTMGHDKMYWYQQDPGMELHLIHYSYGVNSTEKGDLSSESTVSRIRTEHFPLTLESARPSHTSQYLCASTTGGKNTEAFFGQGTRLTVV.

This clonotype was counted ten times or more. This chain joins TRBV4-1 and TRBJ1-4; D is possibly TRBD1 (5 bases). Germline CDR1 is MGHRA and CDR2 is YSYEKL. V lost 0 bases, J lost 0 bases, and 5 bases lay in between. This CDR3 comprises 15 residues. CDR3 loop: CASSQEGATNEKLFF. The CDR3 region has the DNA TGCGCCAGCAGCCAAGAGGGGGCAACTAATGAAAAACTGTTTTTT.

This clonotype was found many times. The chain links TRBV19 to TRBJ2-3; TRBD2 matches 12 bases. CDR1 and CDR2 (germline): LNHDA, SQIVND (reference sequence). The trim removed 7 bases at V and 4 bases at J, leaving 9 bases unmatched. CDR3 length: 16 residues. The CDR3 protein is CASTEGGLAGSDTQYF. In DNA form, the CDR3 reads TGTGCCAGTACGGAAGGGGGACTAGCGGGCTCAGATACGCAGTATTTT.

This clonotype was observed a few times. CDR3 sequence reads: CASSLWGRQYF. Here the CDR3 DNA reads TGTGCCAGCAGTTTATGGGGACGGCAGTACTTC. This rearrangement joins TRBV12-3 or TRBV12-4 to TRBJ2-4; possibly TRBD1 or TRBD2 for D (5 bases each). This CDR3 contains 11 residues. Deletions cut 2 bases from V and 13 bases from J, with 9 bases between.

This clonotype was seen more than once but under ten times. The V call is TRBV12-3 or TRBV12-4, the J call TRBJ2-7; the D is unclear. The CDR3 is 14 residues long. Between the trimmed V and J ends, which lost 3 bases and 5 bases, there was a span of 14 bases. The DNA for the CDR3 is TGTGCCAGCAGTTTCGGCGGAGCTGTCAACGAGCAGTACTTC. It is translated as CASSFGGAVNEQYF.

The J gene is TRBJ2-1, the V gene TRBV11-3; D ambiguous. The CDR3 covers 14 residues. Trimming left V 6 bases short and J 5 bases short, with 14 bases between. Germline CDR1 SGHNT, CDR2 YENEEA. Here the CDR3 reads CASRLLGSHNEQFF. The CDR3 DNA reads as TGTGCCAGCAGGCTGCTCGGTTCTCACAATGAGCAGTTCTTC.

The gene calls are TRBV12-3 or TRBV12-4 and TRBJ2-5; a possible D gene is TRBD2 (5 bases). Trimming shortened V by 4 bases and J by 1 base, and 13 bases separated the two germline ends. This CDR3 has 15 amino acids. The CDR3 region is CASSSNRGAQETQYF. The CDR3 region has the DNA TGTGCCAGCAGTTCCAACCGGGGAGCCCAAGAGACCCAGTACTTC.

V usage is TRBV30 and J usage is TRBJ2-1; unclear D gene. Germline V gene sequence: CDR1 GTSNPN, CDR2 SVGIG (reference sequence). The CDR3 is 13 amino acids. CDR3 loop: CARSGLQRNEQFF. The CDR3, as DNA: TGTGCGAGGTCGGGCCTCCAAAGGAATGAGCAGTTCTTC. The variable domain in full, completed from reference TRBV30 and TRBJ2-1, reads SQTIHQWPATLVQPVGSPLSLECTVEGTSNPNLYWYRQAAGRGLQLLFYSVGIGQISSEVPQNLSASRPQDRQFILSSKKLLLSDSGFYLCARSGLQRNEQFFGPGTRLTVL.

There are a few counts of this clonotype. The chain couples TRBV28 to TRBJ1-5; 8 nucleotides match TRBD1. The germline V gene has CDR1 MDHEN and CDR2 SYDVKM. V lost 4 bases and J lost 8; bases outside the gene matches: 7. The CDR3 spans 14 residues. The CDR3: CASSSQGADEPQHF. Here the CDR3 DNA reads TGTGCCAGCAGTTCTCAGGGGGCCGACGAGCCCCAGCATTTT.